The sequence of this T cell receptor (beta chain) was determined in a study of T cells in Graves' hyperthyroidism and ophthalmopathy. V lost 0 bases and J lost 0, with 9 bases in between. Germline CDR1 is SGHKS and CDR2 is YYEKEE (reference sequence). This CDR3 is 15 amino acids long. The TCR beta CDR3 regions underwent amplification using RNA transcripts as the source. In the first-round RT-PCR of the TCR CDR3, the HTBI primer set was used. TCRdb redid the calling of the multiplex PCR reads with MiXCR, one entry per CDR3 protein. The data show fewer than 400,000 distinct CDR3 sequences, 11% to 15% seen once. This clonotype has a count of ten or more. Each ophthalmopathy patient scored at least 3 on the Clinical Activity Score and at least 4 on NOSPECS grade, with duration under 3 months. Patients were excluded because of uncontrolled infection, other autoimmune disease, pregnancy or lactation. Out of roughly 9.1 ml of fresh peripheral blood came the PBMCs.

This clonotype was obtained from a man in his fifties or sixties with Graves' ophthalmopathy. This sequence joins TRBV5-5 and TRBJ1-1; D is unresolved. The specimen was blood. Written as DNA, the CDR3 is TGTGCCAGCAGCTTGGAGATAGGGCTGAACACTGAAGCTTTCTTT. Translating it yields CASSLEIGLNTEAFF. Full variable domain (remainder filled in from reference TRBV5-5 and TRBJ1-1): DAGVTQSPTHLIKTRGQQVTLRCSPISGHKSVSWYQQVLGQGPQFIFQYYEKEERGRGNFPDRFSARQFPNYSSELNVNALLLGDSALYLCASSLEIGLNTEAFFGQGTRLTVV.